Each of the 7 T cell receptor beta chains below was sequenced from the same sample in a study of T cells in Graves' hyperthyroidism and ophthalmopathy. Amplification of TCR beta CDR3 regions was performed using RNA transcripts as template. HTBI primers were employed in a first-round RT-PCR of the TCR CDR3. TCRdb itself ran the multiplex PCR reads through MiXCR, one entry per CDR3 protein. There are more than 500,000 distinct CDR3 sequences in the sample; around 15% occur only once, and approximately 3.8% lies in the top ten. What was sequenced was blood. These receptors came from a woman younger than 45 with Graves' hyperthyroidism.

The rearrangement links TRBV5-1 to TRBJ2-2; TRBD2 agrees at 15 bases. Trimming at V came to 4 bases and at J to 0 bases, leaving 1 base not matched to a gene. The CDR3 contains 17 residues. Germline V gene data show CDR1 as SGHRS and CDR2 as YFSETQ. CDR3 coding DNA: TGCGCCAGCAGCCGGACTAGCGGGAGGGCGAACACCGGGGAGCTGTTTTTT. Encoded protein: CASSRTSGRANTGELFF.

The J gene is TRBJ2-1, the V gene TRBV11-2; D remains unclear. The CDR3 spans 16 residues. Per germline, CDR1 SGHAT and CDR2 FQNNGV. Trimming pared 0 bases from V and 4 bases from J, leaving 13 bases between. The CDR3 reads CASSLDPAIGYNEQFF. The CDR3 DNA reads TGTGCCAGCAGCTTAGATCCGGCTATAGGGTACAATGAGCAGTTCTTC. Full variable domain (missing parts from reference TRBV11-2 and TRBJ2-1): EAGVAQSPRYKIIEKRQSVAFWCNPISGHATLYWYQQILGQGPKLLIQFQNNGVVDDSQLPKDRFSAERLKGVDSTLKIQPAKLEDSAVYLCASSLDPAIGYNEQFFGPGTRLTVL.

V and J are TRBV19 and TRBJ2-1; D ambiguous. V was trimmed by 6 bases and J by 7 bases, leaving 25 bases between them. This CDR3 is built from 17 residues. The V gene's germline CDR1 is LNHDA and CDR2 SQIVND (reference sequence). The CDR3 nucleotides are TGTGCCAGTAGCCATAGTCGGGTTTCAGCCGCCTCAAATGAGCAGTTCTTC. Protein sequence: CASSHSRVSAASNEQFF.

Worth noting for this clonotype: Just one base apart from a much larger clone, this may be a read error. The chain is built from TRBV28 and TRBJ1-5, with a weak D call TRBD1 (6 bases). This CDR3 has 14 residues. CDR1 and CDR2 from the germline V gene are MDHEN and SYDVKM. The CDR3 loop reads CASSLGGWNQPRHF. In nucleotides, the CDR3 is TGTGCCAGCAGTTTGGGGGGCTGGAATCAGCCCCGGCATTTT.

At least ten counts were recorded for this clonotype. CDR3 sequence reads: CASGTGLAGEQYF. DNA of the CDR3: TGTGCCAGCGGTACCGGGCTAGCAGGCGAGCAGTACTTC. The chain combines TRBV7-9 with TRBJ2-7, with a tentative D call TRBD2 (5 bases). The CDR3 is made up of 13 amino acids. Trimming left V 8 bases short and J 6 bases short, with 17 bases between. Looked up from germline, CDR1 is SEHNR and CDR2 is FQNEAQ (reference sequence).

This clonotype was observed once. This chain links TRBV12-3 or TRBV12-4 with TRBJ1-1, with 10 bases identical to TRBD1. The CDR3 consists of 14 residues. J was trimmed by 6 bases and V by 5 bases; bases with no gene match: 6. For the CDR3, the DNA is TGTGCCAGCAGTCCCCTAGGACAGGGGGCTGAAGCTTTCTTT. Its protein product is CASSPLGQGAEAFF.

The chain combines TRBV9 with TRBJ1-1; 7 nucleotides match TRBD1. This CDR3 has 14 residues. V trimming: 4 bases; J trimming: 2 bases; junction bases outside the gene matches: 5. The germline CDR1 and CDR2 sequences are SGDLS and YYNGEE. The CDR3 DNA reads as TGTGCCAGCAGCTTCAGACAGGGCAACACTGAAGCTTTCTTT. It specifies CASSFRQGNTEAFF.